A single T cell receptor (beta chain) is shown here with its context. This record belongs to a study of shared clonotypes between healthy human individuals. Every donor, a Caucasian adult, lived in Nashville, Tennessee. This CDR3 has 17 amino acids. CDR1 and CDR2 from the germline V gene are SGHRS and YFSETQ. Trimming shortened V by 4 bases and J by 6 bases, and 25 bases separated the two germline ends. Replicate PCRs run on unsorted PBMC used roughly 0.3 ug DNA, which was around 30,000 T cell genomes. Assay used: immunoSEQ multiplex PCR; TCRdb lists only in-frame clones, some missing. This table holds about 450,000 clones, around 80% found once.

The V and J genes are TRBV5-1 and TRBJ1-2; no reliable D call. The clonotype originates from a middle-aged woman in good health. Some clones in this sample may be carry-over from other donors' samples. The sequencing sample was made of PBMCs. For the CDR3, the DNA is TGCGCCAGCAGCCATGGACGGTGGGTAGCGCAAACGGATGGCTACACCTTC. Translation gives CASSHGRWVAQTDGYTF.